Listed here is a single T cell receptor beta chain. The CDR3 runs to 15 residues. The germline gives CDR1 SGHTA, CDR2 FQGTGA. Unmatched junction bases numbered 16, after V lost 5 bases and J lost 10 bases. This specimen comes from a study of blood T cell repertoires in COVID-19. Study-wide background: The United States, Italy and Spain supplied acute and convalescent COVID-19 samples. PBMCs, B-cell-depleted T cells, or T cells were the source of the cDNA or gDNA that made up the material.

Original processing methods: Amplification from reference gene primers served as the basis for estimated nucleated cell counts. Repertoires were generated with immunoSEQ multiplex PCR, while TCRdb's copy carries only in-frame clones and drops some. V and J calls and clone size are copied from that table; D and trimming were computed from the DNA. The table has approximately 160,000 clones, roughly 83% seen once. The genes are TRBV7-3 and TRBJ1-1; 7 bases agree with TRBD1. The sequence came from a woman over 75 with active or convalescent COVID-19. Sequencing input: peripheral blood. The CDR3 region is CASSIRTGVSKRAFF. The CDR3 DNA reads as TGTGCCAGCAGCATCCGGACAGGCGTCTCAAAGCGAGCTTTCTTT.